The source of this T cell receptor beta chain is a study of OX40 agonist ivuxolimab in advanced cancers. Study as a whole: The dose-escalation cohort was approximately 81% male, with a mean age of 60 years, ranging about 23 to 80.

With V trimmed by 5 bases and J by 1 base, 7 bases remained unmatched. The germline V gene encodes CDR1 MDHEN and CDR2 SYDVKM. CDR3 length: 15 amino acids. Assay: immunoSEQ multiplex PCR; the TCRdb copy retains only in-frame clones and omits some. The data show approximately 82,000 clones, more than 80% seen once. Patients with autoimmune history or systemic immunosuppression were excluded. The sequences come from CD4+ or CD8+ T cells sorted from blood, collected in a trial of the OX40 agonist ivuxolimab. The receptor's source is an adult with an advanced solid tumor such as melanoma, head and neck, liver or kidney cancer. The J gene is TRBJ2-5, the V gene TRBV28; 7 bases align to TRBD2. The CDR3 DNA follows: TGTGCCAGCAGTCCCTTCGGCGGGGGCCAAGAGACCCAGTACTTC. Translating gives CASSPFGGGQETQYF. Filled out from reference TRBV28 and TRBJ2-5, the complete variable domain reads DVKVTQSSRYLVKRTGEKVFLECVQDMDHENMFWYRQDPGLGLRLIYFSYDVKMKEKGDIPEGYSVSREKKERFSLILESASTNQTSMYLCASSPFGGGQETQYFGPGTRLLVL.